This T cell receptor (beta chain) originates from a study of blood T cell repertoires in COVID-19 (TCRdb year 2020). Describing the broader study: Samples covering the acute and convalescent phases of COVID-19 were provided by collaborators in the United States, Italy and Spain. The material from the prospective study consisted of cDNA or gDNA derived from T cells, B-cell-depleted T cells, or PBMCs. Subjects who had been exposed to COVID-19, were actively infected with it, or had recovered from it provided the deeply sampled blood TCRbeta repertoires that made up the dataset. The repertoires were made available in a free public database intended to serve as a resource for research on the immune response to SARS-CoV-2. Samples came from the ongoing ImmuneRACE study (first 160 participants) plus 1,254 subjects from 6 global collaborators. A de-identified subject ID, COVID-19 status, age in years and sex were almost always included in the sample metadata. Where available, HLA class I and class II types were obtained from metadata supplied by the sample provider rather than from assay-based typing.

Overall study outcomes, separate from this receptor: Clinical and demographic metadata were provided uncurated, with the amount varying by source and participant.

Collaborating institutions collected whole blood in K2EDTA tubes following their own protocols. For TCRbeta analysis, collaborators shipped samples as frozen whole blood, isolated PBMCs, or DNA extracted from either of those sample types. To note about this clone: The antigen it binds to is not known. No clone much larger than this one lies a single base away; base qualities are absent.

Relative to germline, V is 4 bases shorter and J is 8 bases shorter, with 16 bases between their ends. Its CDR3 holds 14 amino acids, cysteine through phenylalanine. This entry keeps only the CDR3 DNA: 42 bases, framed from base 1. Per the germline V gene (reference sequence), SGHNT is the CDR1 and YYREEE is the CDR2. The immunoSEQ Assay, a bias-controlled multiplex PCR, was used to amplify TCRbeta CDR3 regions from genomic DNA. As for how the authors treated the data: The number of nucleated cells in each sample was estimated by amplification of reference gene primers within the assay. To quantify the absolute abundance of each unique TCRbeta CDR3 rearrangement, sequence reads were collapsed and filtered. For each sample, productive Simpson clonality was calculated as the square root of Simpson's diversity index over productive rearrangements. This immuneACCESS table, as held by TCRdb, lists in-frame sequences with V and J called but not all clones. Of the missing ones, under half trace to an unresolved V gene in checked studies; the others have no known cause. V and J calls and clone size are copied from that table; D and trimming were computed from the DNA. The sample table lists approximately 27,000 clones, 75% to 85% of them with a count of one. The top ten constitute about 24% of the sample.

Sequenced sample: peripheral blood. The rearranged segments are TRBV5-4 and TRBJ2-1, and TRBD2 may be the D gene, going by 6 matching bases. This sequence originates from a human donor in a cohort sampled during active COVID-19. This receptor has the CDR3 CASSRTKFSDEQFF. Here is the DNA: TGTGCCAGCAGCAGGACTAAATTCAGCGATGAGCAGTTCTTC. When the CDR3 is completed using the reference TRBV5-4 and TRBJ2-1 genes on either side, the full variable domain is ETGVTQSPTHLIKTRGQQVTLRCSSQSGHNTVSWYQQALGQGPQFIFQYYREEENGRGNFPPRFSGLQFPNYSSELNVNALELDDSALYLCASSRTKFSDEQFFGPGTRLTVL.